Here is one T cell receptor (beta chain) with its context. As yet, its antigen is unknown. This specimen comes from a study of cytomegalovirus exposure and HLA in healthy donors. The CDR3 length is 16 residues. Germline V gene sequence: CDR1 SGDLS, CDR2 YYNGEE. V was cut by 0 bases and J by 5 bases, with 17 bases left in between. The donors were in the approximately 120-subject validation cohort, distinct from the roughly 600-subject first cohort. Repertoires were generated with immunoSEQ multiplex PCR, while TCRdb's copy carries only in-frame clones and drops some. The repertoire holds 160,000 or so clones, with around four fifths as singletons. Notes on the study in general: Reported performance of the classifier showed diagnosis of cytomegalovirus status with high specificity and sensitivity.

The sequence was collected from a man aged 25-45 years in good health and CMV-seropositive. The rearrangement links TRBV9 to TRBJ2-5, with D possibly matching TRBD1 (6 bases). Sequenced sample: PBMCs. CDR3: CASSVGNRAGFETQYF. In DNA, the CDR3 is TGTGCCAGCAGCGTAGGAAACAGGGCCGGTTTTGAGACCCAGTACTTC.